Reported below is one T cell receptor (beta chain). Its antigen is unknown. The sample is drawn from a study of cytomegalovirus exposure and HLA in healthy donors. Study-level results: The study put some 160 TCR beta chains on its list as cytomegalovirus-associated. By HLA locus, TCR association rates varied in a later analysis, with DRB1 showing the most and HLA-C the fewest.

This CDR3 has 16 amino acids. V lost 5 bases, J lost 2 bases, and 5 bases stayed unmatched. Germline V gene lookup returns CDR1 SSHAT and CDR2 FNYEAQ (reference sequence). Primers: 60 Vbeta forward and 13 Jbeta reverse. Generated by immunoSEQ multiplex PCR, the TCRdb table keeps only in-frame clones and is missing some. In total, the table holds around 50,000 clones. The sequenced material came from PBMCs. The gene calls are TRBV7-7 and TRBJ2-5; 13 bases map to TRBD2. The receptor was derived from a male donor in good health and CMV-seropositive. The CDR3 sequence is CASSPLAGGRQETQYF. In DNA, the CDR3 is TGTGCCAGCAGCCCACTAGCGGGGGGGCGGCAAGAGACCCAGTACTTC. Filled out from reference TRBV7-7 and TRBJ2-5, the complete variable domain reads GAGVSQSPRYKVTKRGQDVTLRCDPISSHATLYWYQQALGQGPEFLTYFNYEAQPDKSGLPSDRFSAERPEGSISTLTIQRTEQRDSAMYRCASSPLAGGRQETQYFGPGTRLLVL.